This T cell receptor (beta chain) comes out of a study of T cells in Graves' hyperthyroidism and ophthalmopathy. The TCR beta CDR3 regions underwent amplification using RNA transcripts as the source. HTBI primers were employed in a first-round RT-PCR of the TCR CDR3. TCRdb analysed the multiplex PCR reads with MiXCR anew, one entry per CDR3 protein. The data contain nearly 250,000 distinct CDR3 sequences, roughly 15% of them seen just once; the ten biggest clones take up around 28%. This clonotype was counted at least ten times. The target antigen is unknown. Enrolled ophthalmopathy patients presented with a Clinical Activity Score of at least 3, a NOSPECS grade of at least 4, and disease duration under 3 months. Lactation, pregnancy, other autoimmune disease or uncontrolled infection led to exclusion of patients. Fresh peripheral blood, 9.5 to 10 ml of it, supplied the PBMCs. Study-level points and caveats: Most thyroid clonotypes with frequency above 0.001 were detected in blood.

The specimen sequenced was blood. The sequence derives from a woman aged 18-35 years with Graves' ophthalmopathy.

The CDR3 sequence is CASSKARQGVNTEAFF. Written as DNA, the CDR3 is TGCGCCAGCAGCAAGGCTAGACAGGGGGTGAACACTGAAGCTTTCTTT. The chain recombines TRBV5-1 with TRBJ1-1, with 9 bases aligning to TRBD1. Germline CDR1 and CDR2: SGHRS and YFSETQ. CDR3 length: 16 residues. Trimming removed 4 bases from V and 0 bases from J; junction bases left unmatched: 7.